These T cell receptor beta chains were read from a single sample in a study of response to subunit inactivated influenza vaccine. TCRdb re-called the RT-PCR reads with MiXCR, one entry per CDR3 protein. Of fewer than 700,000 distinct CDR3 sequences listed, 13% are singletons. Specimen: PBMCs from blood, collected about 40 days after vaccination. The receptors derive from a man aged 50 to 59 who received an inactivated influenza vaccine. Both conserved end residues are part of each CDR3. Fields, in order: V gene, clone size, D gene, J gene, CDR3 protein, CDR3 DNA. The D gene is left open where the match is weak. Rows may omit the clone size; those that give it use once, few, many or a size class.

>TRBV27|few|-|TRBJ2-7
CASSLGGWGSYEQYF
TGTGCCAGCAGTTTGGGGGGCTGGGGCTCCTACGAGCAGTACTTC
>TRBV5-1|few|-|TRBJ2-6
CASSTTAYSSGANVLTF
TGCGCCAGCAGTACTACAGCGTACAGCTCTGGGGCCAACGTCCTGACTTTC
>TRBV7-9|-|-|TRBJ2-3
CASRSGVWDTQYF
TGTGCCAGCAGGAGTGGGGTTTGGGATACGCAGTATTTT
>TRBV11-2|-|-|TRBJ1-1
CASSRDWSEAFF
TGTGCCAGCAGCCGTGACTGGTCTGAAGCTTTCTTT
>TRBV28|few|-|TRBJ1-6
CASSALSSYNSPLHF
TGTGCCAGCAGTGCTCTCAGCTCCTATAATTCACCCCTCCACTTT
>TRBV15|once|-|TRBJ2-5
CATSRDAAQETQYF
TGTGCCACCAGCAGAGATGCAGCGCAAGAGACCCAGTACTTC
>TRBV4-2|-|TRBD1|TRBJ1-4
CASSQGEQGAREKLFF
TGTGCCAGCAGCCAGGGTGAACAGGGGGCGCGTGAAAAACTGTTTTTT
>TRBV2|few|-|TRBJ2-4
CASSDTLGLIAKNIQYF
TGTGCCAGCAGTGATACTCTGGGACTGATAGCCAAAAACATTCAGTACTTC
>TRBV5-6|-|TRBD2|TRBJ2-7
CASSQGTSGEQYF
TGTGCCAGCAGCCAGGGGACTAGCGGCGAGCAGTACTTC
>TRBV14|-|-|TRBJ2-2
CASSQVSWQGRRTGELFF
TGTGCCAGCAGCCAAGTTTCCTGGCAGGGGCGTCGCACCGGGGAGCTGTTTTTT
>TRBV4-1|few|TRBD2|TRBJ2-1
CASSQAFGTSGVWSSYNEQFF
TGCGCCAGCAGCCAAGCCTTTGGGACTAGCGGAGTTTGGAGCTCCTACAATGAGCAGTTCTTC
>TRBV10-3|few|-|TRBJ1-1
CAISEWGADTEAFF
TGTGCCATCAGTGAGTGGGGGGCGGACACTGAAGCTTTCTTT
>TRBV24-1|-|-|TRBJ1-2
CATSDWGRAYGYTF
TGTGCCACCAGTGATTGGGGACGGGCCTATGGCTACACCTTC
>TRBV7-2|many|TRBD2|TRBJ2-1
CASTFTGTSTNEQFF
TGTGCCAGCACCTTTACCGGGACTAGTACCAATGAGCAGTTCTTC
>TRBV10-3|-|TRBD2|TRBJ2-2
CAISETSGGVTGELFF
TGTGCCATCAGTGAGACTAGCGGGGGTGTCACCGGGGAGCTGTTTTTT
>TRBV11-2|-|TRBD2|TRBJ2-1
CASSLEGSGAYNEQFF
TGTGCCAGCAGCTTAGAGGGTAGCGGGGCCTACAATGAGCAGTTCTTC
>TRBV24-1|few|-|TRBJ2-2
CASEGDGGELFF
TGTGCCTCAGAGGGGGATGGCGGGGAGCTGTTTTTT
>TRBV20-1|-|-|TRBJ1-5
CSAKRSSDRGQPQHF
TGCAGTGCAAAGAGATCCTCGGACAGAGGTCAGCCCCAGCATTTT
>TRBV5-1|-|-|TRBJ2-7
CASSGGDTVYEQYF
TGCGCCAGCAGCGGTGGGGACACGGTCTACGAGCAGTACTTC
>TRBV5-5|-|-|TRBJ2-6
CASSSGPFGANVLTF
TGTGCCAGCAGCTCCGGACCTTTTGGGGCCAACGTCCTGACTTTC
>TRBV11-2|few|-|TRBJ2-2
CAEGTGELFF
TGTGCCGAGGGTACCGGGGAGCTGTTTTTT
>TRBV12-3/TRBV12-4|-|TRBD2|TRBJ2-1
CASRNSGGYNEQFF
TGTGCCAGCAGAAACAGCGGGGGATACAATGAGCAGTTCTTC
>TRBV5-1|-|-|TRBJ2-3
CASSLDSSIQGDTQYF
TGCGCCAGCAGCTTGGATTCTAGCATCCAAGGGGATACGCAGTATTTT
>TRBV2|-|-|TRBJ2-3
CASSEGGWTSTDTQYF
TGTGCCAGCAGTGAAGGCGGGTGGACTAGCACAGATACGCAGTATTTT
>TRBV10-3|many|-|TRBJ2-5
CATSPKSMETQYF
TGTGCCACCAGCCCGAAAAGCATGGAGACCCAGTACTTC
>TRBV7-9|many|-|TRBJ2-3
CASSLSPDTQYF
TGCGCCAGCAGCCTGTCTCCAGATACGCAGTATTTT
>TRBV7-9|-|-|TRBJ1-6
CASSLGADSPLHF
TGTGCCAGCAGCCTGGGCGCTGATTCACCCCTCCACTTT
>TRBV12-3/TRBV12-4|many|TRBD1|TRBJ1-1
CASSPRQGASFTEAFF
TGTGCCAGCAGTCCCCGACAGGGAGCGTCGTTCACTGAAGCTTTCTTT
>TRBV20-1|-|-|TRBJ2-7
CSARDREIYEQYF
TGCAGTGCTAGAGACAGGGAAATCTACGAGCAGTACTTC
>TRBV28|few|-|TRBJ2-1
CASRREAGRTYNEQFF
TGTGCCAGCAGACGAGAAGCGGGCCGAACCTACAATGAGCAGTTCTTC
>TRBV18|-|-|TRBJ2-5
CASSPRGRTQETQYF
TGTGCCAGCTCACCCCGGGGCAGGACACAAGAGACCCAGTACTTC
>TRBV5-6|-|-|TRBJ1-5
CASSSSGRGHQPQHF
TGTGCCAGCAGCTCATCGGGACGGGGCCATCAGCCCCAGCATTTT
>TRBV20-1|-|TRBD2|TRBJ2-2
CSARGGGSDGELFF
TGCAGTGCTAGGGGTGGCGGGAGTGACGGGGAGCTGTTTTTT
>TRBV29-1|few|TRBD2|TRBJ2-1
CSVGGLAPGIEQFF
TGCAGCGTTGGTGGACTAGCACCGGGGATCGAGCAGTTCTTC
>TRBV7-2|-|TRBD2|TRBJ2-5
CASTRGLALETQYF
TGTGCCAGCACCCGGGGACTAGCTCTGGAGACCCAGTACTTC
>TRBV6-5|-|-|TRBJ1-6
CASSYGSAASSYNSPLHF
TGTGCCAGCAGTTACGGCTCGGCGGCAAGCTCCTATAATTCACCCCTCCACTTT
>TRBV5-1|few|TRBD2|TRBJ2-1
CASSMSASGGVNEQFF
TGCGCCAGCAGCATGAGCGCTAGCGGGGGGGTCAATGAGCAGTTCTTC
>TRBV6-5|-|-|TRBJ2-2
CASSYSGDTGELFF
TGTGCCAGCAGTTACTCAGGGGACACCGGGGAGCTGTTTTTT
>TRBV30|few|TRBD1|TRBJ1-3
CAWTGTGSGNTIYF
TGTGCCTGGACCGGGACAGGGTCAGGAAACACCATATATTTT
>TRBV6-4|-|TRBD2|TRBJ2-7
CASRLRVREGSYEQYF
TGTGCCAGCAGGTTGAGGGTGCGGGAGGGCTCCTACGAGCAGTACTTC
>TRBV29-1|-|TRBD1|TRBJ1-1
CSVVPLLRQGDTEAFF
TGCAGCGTTGTCCCGCTACTTAGACAGGGGGACACTGAAGCTTTCTTT
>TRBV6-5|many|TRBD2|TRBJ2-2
CASSYRGTSGANTGELFF
TGTGCCAGCAGTTACCGTGGGACTAGCGGGGCCAACACCGGGGAGCTGTTTTTT
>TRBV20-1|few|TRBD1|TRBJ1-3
CSARDQTGRPIYF
TGCAGTGCTAGAGATCAGACAGGGCGCCCCATATATTTT
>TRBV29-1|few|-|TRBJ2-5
CSVNTGRTETQYF
TGCAGCGTGAACACAGGGAGGACGGAGACCCAGTACTTC
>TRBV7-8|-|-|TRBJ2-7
CASSPRDTIYEQYF
TGTGCCAGCAGCCCCCGGGACACCATCTACGAGCAGTACTTC
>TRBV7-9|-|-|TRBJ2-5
CASSLKRGGKETQYF
TGTGCCAGCAGCTTAAAACGGGGAGGTAAAGAGACCCAGTACTTC
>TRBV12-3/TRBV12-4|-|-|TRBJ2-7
CASSFIGETYEQYF
TGTGCCAGCAGTTTTATAGGGGAGACCTACGAGCAGTACTTC
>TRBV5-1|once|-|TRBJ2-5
CASSFSLNQETQYF
TGCGCCAGCAGCTTTAGCCTGAACCAAGAGACCCAGTACTTC
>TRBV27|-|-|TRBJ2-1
CASSLWAGSYNEQFF
TGTGCCAGCAGTTTATGGGCAGGGTCCTACAATGAGCAGTTCTTC
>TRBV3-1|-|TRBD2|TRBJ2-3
CASSQWTSGFEDTQYF
TGTGCCAGCAGCCAATGGACTAGCGGTTTTGAAGATACGCAGTATTTT
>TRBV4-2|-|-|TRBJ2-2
CASSQNVLVGNTGELFF
TGTGCCAGCAGCCAGAATGTCCTAGTGGGGAACACCGGGGAGCTGTTTTTT